The 9 T cell receptor beta chains below come from one sample, sequenced in a study of T cell changes during pregnancy in multiple sclerosis. The repertoire was sequenced with immunoSEQ multiplex PCR; TCRdb's copy has only in-frame clones and lacks some. The sample records 70,000 to 85,000 clones, roughly 94% being singletons. The material sequenced was peripheral blood, taken before pregnancy. These TCRs come from a female donor with multiple sclerosis, enrolled in a pregnancy study.

The chain has TRBV2 and TRBJ1-1; a possible D gene is TRBD1 (6 bases). The germline V and J ends were trimmed by 6 bases and 10 bases, with 12 bases remaining between them. This CDR3 is built from 11 residues. In germline, CDR1 is SNHLY, CDR2 FYNNEI. This CDR3 reads CASRELRGAFF. CDR3 sequence (DNA): TGTGCCAGCAGAGAGCTCAGGGGAGCTTTCTTT.

V is TRBV7-2 and J is TRBJ1-2; D unclear. CDR1 and CDR2 from the germline V gene are SGHTA and FQGNSA. Trimming took 4 bases from V and 6 from J, leaving 15 bases between them. This CDR3 spans 14 amino acids. CDR3 nucleotides: TGTGCCAGCAGCTCCTATACCTCTGGAGATGGCTACACCTTC. Protein sequence: CASSSYTSGDGYTF.

This clone was seen a handful of times. This chain's CDR3 is CASSAPTGEGYTF. CDR3 nucleotide sequence: TGTGCCAGCAGCGCACCGACAGGGGAGGGCTACACCTTC. The chain links TRBV21-1 to TRBJ1-2; TRBD1 is the table's D call and was not checked against the DNA. TRBV21-1 constitutes a pseudogene. This CDR3 comprises 13 residues.

The chain combines TRBV5-1 with TRBJ1-2; possible D gene TRBD1, 5 bases. In germline, CDR1 is SGHRS, CDR2 YFSETQ. CDR3 length: 13 amino acids. Trimming cost V 0 bases and J 2 bases, with 5 bases left between them. The CDR3 DNA follows: TGCGCCAGCAGCTTGGGACAGAACTATGGCTACACCTTC. Amino acid sequence: CASSLGQNYGYTF.

The CDR3 DNA is TGTGCCAGCAGCCCTTCCGGACACTCTGCGACGAACACCGGGGAGCTGTTTTTT. Protein product: CASSPSGHSATNTGELFF. The rearrangement joins TRBV14 to TRBJ2-2; the D gene is possibly TRBD1 (5 bases). Trimming removed 4 bases from V and 0 bases from J, with 18 bases in between. In germline, CDR1 is SGHDN, CDR2 FVKESK. The CDR3 contains 18 residues. Complete variable domain (other parts from reference TRBV14 and TRBJ2-2): EAGVTQFPSHSVIEKGQTVTLRCDPISGHDNLYWYRRVMGKEIKFLLHFVKESKQDESGMPNNRFLAERTGGTYSTLKVQPAELEDSGVYFCASSPSGHSATNTGELFFGEGSRLTVL.

This chain's CDR3 is CASSLDRETEAFF. The CDR3 DNA is TGTGCCAGCAGCTTAGACAGGGAGACTGAAGCTTTCTTT. V and J are TRBV7-3 and TRBJ1-1; 7 bases agree with TRBD1. The J segment lost 5 bases and the V segment lost 2 bases, leaving 2 bases of the junction unmatched. The CDR3 consists of 13 residues. The germline V gene encodes CDR1 SGHTA and CDR2 FQGTGA.

This rearrangement joins TRBV29-1 to TRBJ2-1; 8 nucleotides align to TRBD2. This CDR3 is 15 amino acids long. The germline gives CDR1 SQVTM, CDR2 ANQGSEA. Losses at the gene ends were 5 bases for V and 5 bases for J; bases not matched to a gene: 11. CDR3 residues: CSVHRGGGVDNEQFF. CDR3 bases: TGCAGCGTTCATCGGGGGGGAGGAGTTGACAATGAGCAGTTCTTC.

V usage is TRBV2 and J usage is TRBJ2-7; tentative D call: TRBD2 (5 bases). The germline V and J ends were trimmed by 0 bases and 6 bases, with 18 bases remaining between them. The CDR3 totals 16 residues. From germline, CDR1 is SNHLY and CDR2 FYNNEI. The DNA for the CDR3 is TGTGCCAGCAGTGAAGCGCTGTTAGGCCGACGGGGCGAGCAGTACTTC. Protein product: CASSEALLGRRGEQYF.

V gene TRBV2 combines with J gene TRBJ2-1; 15 bases map to TRBD2. Trimming took 6 bases from V and 8 from J; bases not matched to a gene: 8. The length of the CDR3 is 16 residues. Germline CDR1 and CDR2: SNHLY and FYNNEI. The CDR3, as DNA: TGTGCCAGCAGGGGGACTAGCGGGGGGACCGGTCATGAGCAGTTCTTC. It codes for CASRGTSGGTGHEQFF.